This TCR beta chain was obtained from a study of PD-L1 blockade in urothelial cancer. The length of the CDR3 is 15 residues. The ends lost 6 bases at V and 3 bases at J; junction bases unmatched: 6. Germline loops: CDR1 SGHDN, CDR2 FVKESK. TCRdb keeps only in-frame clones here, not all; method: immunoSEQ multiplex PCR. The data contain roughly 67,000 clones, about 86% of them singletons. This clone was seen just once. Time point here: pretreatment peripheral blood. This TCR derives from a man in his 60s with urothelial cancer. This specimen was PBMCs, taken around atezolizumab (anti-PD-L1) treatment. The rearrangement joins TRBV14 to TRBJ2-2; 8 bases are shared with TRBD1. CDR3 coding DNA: TGTGCCAGCAGACAGGGGACAGGATACACCGGGGAGCTGTTTTTT. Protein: CASRQGTGYTGELFF.